The sequence of this T cell receptor beta chain was determined in a study of technical replicates of blood from a few donors. The length of the CDR3 is 15 residues. The germline V and J ends were trimmed by 5 bases and 11 bases, with 22 bases remaining between them. Germline V gene sequence: CDR1 SGHVS, CDR2 FQNEAQ. Clones were sequenced by immunoSEQ multiplex PCR, and TCRdb holds only the in-frame ones, with some missing. Counted here are around 9,000 clones, roughly nine tenths occurring once; the ten biggest clones make up around 9.7%. The origin of this receptor is a human donor in good health. The rearrangement links TRBV7-8 to TRBJ2-1; a weak D match, TRBD2 (6 bases). Sequencing was carried out using PBMCs. CDR3 DNA sequence: TGTGCCAGCAGCCAGAGCCGGGACTCTACAATGAAGCAGTTCTTC. Amino acids: CASSQSRDSTMKQFF.